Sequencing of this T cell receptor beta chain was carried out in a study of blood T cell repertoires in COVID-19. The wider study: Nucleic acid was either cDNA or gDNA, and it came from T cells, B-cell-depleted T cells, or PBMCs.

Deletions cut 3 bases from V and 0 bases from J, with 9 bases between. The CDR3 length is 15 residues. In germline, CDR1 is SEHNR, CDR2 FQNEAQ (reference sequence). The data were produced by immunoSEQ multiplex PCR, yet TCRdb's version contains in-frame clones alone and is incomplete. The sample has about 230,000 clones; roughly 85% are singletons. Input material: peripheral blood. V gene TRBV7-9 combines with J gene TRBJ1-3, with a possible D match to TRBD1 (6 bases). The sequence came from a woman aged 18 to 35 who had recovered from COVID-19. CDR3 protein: CASSFQGGSGNTIYF. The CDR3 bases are TGTGCCAGCAGCTTCCAAGGGGGCTCTGGAAACACCATATATTTT.